This is a list of T cell receptor beta chains from one sample in a study of cytomegalovirus exposure and HLA in healthy donors. Produced via immunoSEQ multiplex PCR; TCRdb's table is partial and in-frame only. The sample has about 190,000 clones; 87% are singletons. The source material was PBMCs. The receptors here all came from a boy aged 2 to 9 in good health and CMV-seronegative. Each CDR3 is given with its conserved first and last residue. Each record gives: D gene, V gene, clone size, J gene, CDR3 protein, CDR3 DNA. The D gene is left open where the match is weak. Expanded clones get a size class; other rows say once, few or many, or leave the size out.

d_gene: -
v_gene: TRBV28
abundance: -
j_gene: TRBJ2-7
CDR3aa: CASSRGEQYF
CDR3nt: TGTGCCAGCAGTCGGGGCGAGCAGTACTTC

d_gene: TRBD1
v_gene: TRBV6-5
abundance: -
j_gene: TRBJ2-2
CDR3aa: CASSRTGQNAGELFF
CDR3nt: TGTGCCAGCAGTAGGACAGGGCAGAACGCCGGGGAGCTGTTTTTT

d_gene: -
v_gene: TRBV6-1
abundance: once
j_gene: TRBJ2-3
CDR3aa: CAISGRGFTDTQYF
CDR3nt: TGTGCCATCTCCGGTCGGGGTTTCACAGATACGCAGTATTTT

d_gene: TRBD1
v_gene: TRBV9
abundance: -
j_gene: TRBJ1-2
CDR3aa: CASSEGTGFGHGYTF
CDR3nt: TGTGCCAGCAGCGAAGGGACAGGGTTTGGGCATGGCTACACCTTC

d_gene: TRBD1
v_gene: TRBV19
abundance: -
j_gene: TRBJ2-7
CDR3aa: CASKTGQGYEQYF
CDR3nt: TGTGCCAGTAAGACGGGACAGGGTTACGAGCAGTACTTC

d_gene: TRBD2
v_gene: TRBV6-1
abundance: -
j_gene: TRBJ2-7
CDR3aa: CASTGTSEYEQYF
CDR3nt: TGTGCCAGCACCGGGACTAGCGAGTACGAGCAGTACTTC

d_gene: -
v_gene: TRBV18
abundance: once
j_gene: TRBJ2-1
CDR3aa: CASSGQTLDNEQFF
CDR3nt: TGTGCCAGCTCAGGCCAAACGCTAGACAATGAGCAGTTCTTC

d_gene: TRBD1
v_gene: TRBV6-1
abundance: -
j_gene: TRBJ2-7
CDR3aa: CASSTTSTGGYEQYF
CDR3nt: TGTGCCAGCAGTACCACTTCGACAGGGGGCTACGAGCAGTACTTC

d_gene: -
v_gene: TRBV6-6
abundance: -
j_gene: TRBJ2-2
CDR3aa: CASSYSLSGGELFF
CDR3nt: TGTGCCAGCAGTTACTCGTTAAGCGGCGGGGAGCTGTTTTTT

d_gene: TRBD2
v_gene: TRBV28
abundance: once
j_gene: TRBJ2-1
CDR3aa: CASRRTSSKYNEQFF
CDR3nt: TGTGCCAGCAGACGGACTAGCTCCAAGTACAATGAGCAGTTCTTC

d_gene: TRBD2
v_gene: TRBV2
abundance: -
j_gene: TRBJ2-3
CDR3aa: CASSEAAGGPGDTQYF
CDR3nt: TGTGCCAGCAGTGAAGCGGCGGGAGGGCCGGGGGATACGCAGTATTTT

d_gene: TRBD1
v_gene: TRBV15
abundance: -
j_gene: TRBJ2-5
CDR3aa: CATSRDPGGMETQYF
CDR3nt: TGTGCCACCAGCAGAGATCCAGGGGGCATGGAGACCCAGTACTTC

d_gene: TRBD1
v_gene: TRBV5-5
abundance: -
j_gene: TRBJ1-1
CDR3aa: CASSSIDRVNTEAFF
CDR3nt: TGTGCCAGCAGCTCTATAGACAGGGTAAATACTGAAGCTTTCTTT

d_gene: -
v_gene: TRBV7-2
abundance: once
j_gene: TRBJ2-5
CDR3aa: CASSSNRETQYF
CDR3nt: TGTGCCAGCAGCTCGAATCGGGAGACCCAGTACTTC

d_gene: TRBD1
v_gene: TRBV7-9
abundance: -
j_gene: TRBJ2-5
CDR3aa: CASSSPGQDQETQYF
CDR3nt: TGTGCCAGCAGCTCGCCGGGACAGGACCAAGAGACCCAGTACTTC

d_gene: TRBD2
v_gene: TRBV15
abundance: -
j_gene: TRBJ2-3
CDR3aa: CATSRESGGTDTQYF
CDR3nt: TGTGCCACCAGCAGAGAGAGCGGGGGCACAGATACGCAGTATTTT

d_gene: -
v_gene: TRBV13
abundance: -
j_gene: TRBJ1-2
CDR3aa: CASSPQGWAYGYTF
CDR3nt: TGTGCCAGCAGCCCACAGGGTTGGGCCTATGGCTACACCTTC

d_gene: -
v_gene: TRBV27
abundance: -
j_gene: TRBJ2-3
CDR3aa: CASSLGRRADTQYF
CDR3nt: TGTGCCAGCAGTTTAGGCAGGAGGGCAGATACGCAGTATTTT

d_gene: TRBD1
v_gene: TRBV5-8
abundance: -
j_gene: TRBJ1-1
CDR3aa: CASSLGTGTGGLGITEAFF
CDR3nt: TGTGCCAGCAGCTTGGGGACCGGGACAGGGGGCTTGGGGATCACTGAAGCTTTCTTT

d_gene: TRBD1
v_gene: TRBV7-6
abundance: few
j_gene: TRBJ1-1
CDR3aa: CASSPTGGRSEAFF
CDR3nt: TGTGCCAGCAGCCCGACAGGGGGCCGCTCTGAAGCTTTCTTT

d_gene: -
v_gene: TRBV5-1
abundance: -
j_gene: TRBJ2-7
CDR3aa: CASSLDPPYEQYF
CDR3nt: TGCGCCAGCAGCTTGGATCCCCCCTACGAGCAGTACTTC

d_gene: -
v_gene: TRBV6-4
abundance: -
j_gene: TRBJ1-2
CDR3aa: CASSATFGGRYGYTF
CDR3nt: TGTGCCAGCAGTGCCACCTTTGGGGGCCGCTATGGCTACACCTTC

d_gene: -
v_gene: TRBV7-9
abundance: once
j_gene: TRBJ1-1
CDR3aa: CASRAARDTEAFF
CDR3nt: TGTGCCAGCCGCGCCGCTCGGGACACTGAAGCTTTCTTT

d_gene: -
v_gene: TRBV6-1
abundance: few
j_gene: TRBJ2-4
CDR3aa: CASRGLPLAKNIQYF
CDR3nt: TGTGCCAGCAGGGGACTCCCACTAGCCAAAAACATTCAGTACTTC

d_gene: TRBD1
v_gene: TRBV7-8
abundance: -
j_gene: TRBJ2-7
CDR3aa: CASSWGQGVMYRYEQYF
CDR3nt: TGTGCCAGCAGCTGGGGACAGGGGGTGATGTACCGCTACGAGCAGTACTTC

d_gene: TRBD1
v_gene: TRBV11-2
abundance: -
j_gene: TRBJ2-2
CDR3aa: CASSSRRGTGDTGELFF
CDR3nt: TGTGCCAGCAGCTCCCGTCGGGGGACAGGAGACACCGGGGAGCTGTTTTTT

d_gene: -
v_gene: TRBV10-2
abundance: few
j_gene: TRBJ2-3
CDR3aa: CASRGLSTDTQYF
CDR3nt: TGCGCCAGCAGGGGACTTAGCACAGATACGCAGTATTTT

d_gene: TRBD2
v_gene: TRBV7-2
abundance: -
j_gene: TRBJ2-3
CDR3aa: CASSLSSGITDTQYF
CDR3nt: TGTGCCAGCAGCTTATCCAGCGGGATTACAGATACGCAGTATTTT

d_gene: -
v_gene: TRBV6-1
abundance: -
j_gene: TRBJ1-5
CDR3aa: CASRVEGSQWPQHF
CDR3nt: TGTGCCAGCAGGGTCGAGGGCAGTCAGTGGCCCCAGCATTTT

d_gene: TRBD2
v_gene: TRBV2
abundance: -
j_gene: TRBJ2-2
CDR3aa: CASSPGTSGTGELFF
CDR3nt: TGTGCCAGCAGTCCCGGGACTAGCGGGACCGGGGAGCTGTTTTTT

d_gene: -
v_gene: TRBV15
abundance: once
j_gene: TRBJ1-1
CDR3aa: CATSRLTMADRLDTEAFF
CDR3nt: TGTGCCACCAGCAGATTAACGATGGCGGACAGATTAGACACTGAAGCTTTCTTT

d_gene: -
v_gene: TRBV5-1
abundance: few
j_gene: TRBJ2-1
CDR3aa: CASSLQPTDNEQFF
CDR3nt: TGCGCCAGCAGCTTGCAACCGACAGACAATGAGCAGTTCTTC

d_gene: -
v_gene: TRBV5-1
abundance: -
j_gene: TRBJ1-5
CDR3aa: CASSSNGARNQPQHF
CDR3nt: TGCGCCAGCAGCAGTAATGGGGCCCGCAATCAGCCCCAGCATTTT

d_gene: -
v_gene: TRBV29-1
abundance: -
j_gene: TRBJ2-7
CDR3aa: CSVEGGGSYEQYF
CDR3nt: TGCAGCGTTGAAGGAGGAGGGAGCTACGAGCAGTACTTC

d_gene: TRBD1
v_gene: TRBV5-6
abundance: -
j_gene: TRBJ2-7
CDR3aa: CASSWTRTGGYEQYF
CDR3nt: TGTGCCAGCAGCTGGACCCGGACAGGTGGATACGAGCAGTACTTC

d_gene: -
v_gene: TRBV4-1
abundance: few
j_gene: TRBJ1-5
CDR3aa: CASSQDGGQPQHF
CDR3nt: TGCGCCAGCAGCCAAGACGGGGGGCAGCCCCAGCATTTT

d_gene: -
v_gene: TRBV5-1
abundance: -
j_gene: TRBJ2-2
CDR3aa: CASSLDGGRGAGELFF
CDR3nt: TGCGCCAGCAGCTTGGACGGGGGGCGCGGGGCCGGGGAGCTGTTTTTT

d_gene: TRBD1
v_gene: TRBV6-5
abundance: -
j_gene: TRBJ2-4
CDR3aa: CASRPDRVDIQYF
CDR3nt: TGTGCCAGCAGGCCGGACAGGGTGGACATTCAGTACTTC

d_gene: -
v_gene: TRBV21-1
abundance: -
j_gene: TRBJ2-7
CDR3aa: CASGRGLAYEQYF
CDR3nt: TGTGCCAGCGGCCGGGGACTGGCCTACGAGCAGTACTTC

d_gene: TRBD2
v_gene: TRBV4-2
abundance: once
j_gene: TRBJ2-3
CDR3aa: CASALSGGDTDTQYF
CDR3nt: TGTGCCAGCGCACTCTCGGGGGGGGACACAGATACGCAGTATTTT

d_gene: -
v_gene: TRBV6-1
abundance: -
j_gene: TRBJ1-5
CDR3aa: CASIPNFGGGQPQHF
CDR3nt: TGTGCCAGCATTCCGAATTTTGGGGGCGGTCAGCCCCAGCATTTT

d_gene: -
v_gene: TRBV6-1
abundance: few
j_gene: TRBJ1-4
CDR3aa: CASSDPGSANNEKLFF
CDR3nt: TGTGCCAGCAGTGACCCTGGGAGTGCGAACAATGAAAAACTGTTTTTT